What follows is one T cell receptor (beta chain) and its context. Sequenced by immunoSEQ multiplex PCR; TCRdb stores in-frame clones only, minus some. The sample lists around 60,000 clones; 85% to 95% were seen once. From germline, CDR1 is MDHEN and CDR2 SYDVKM. This CDR3 region has 12 residues. The V end was cut by 2 bases, the J end by 9 bases, with 7 bases between. This sample is drawn from a study of cytomegalovirus exposure and HLA in healthy donors. This receptor was identified in a man aged 18 to 30 in good health and CMV-seropositive. The chain recombines TRBV28 with TRBJ2-2; D remains ambiguous. The sample taken for sequencing was PBMCs. CDR3 residues: CASSLRARELFF. DNA for the CDR3: TGTGCCAGCAGTTTAAGAGCGAGGGAGCTGTTTTTT.